Here is one TCR beta chain with its context. Only in-frame clones appear in the TCRdb table, and some are missing; sequencing was by immunoSEQ multiplex PCR. The sample yields under 300,000 clones, about 91% seen once. The data are from a study of blood T cell repertoires in COVID-19. Living in 24 US areas, the participants were between about 18 and 100 years of age. Assignments of participants to cohorts depended upon their own reported clinical history. CDR1 SGHNT and CDR2 YYREEE come from the germline V gene (reference sequence). This CDR3 contains 17 residues. The V gene lost 4 bases and the J gene lost 2 bases, with 21 bases spanning the gap.

Sequencing was done on a sample of PBMCs or T cells enriched from blood (not recorded which). This chain connects TRBV5-4 to TRBJ2-5, with D possibly matching TRBD2 (5 bases). The clonotype comes from a woman aged 35 to 49 with acute COVID-19. The CDR3 here is CASSPVTRAGPQETQYF. In DNA, the CDR3 is TGTGCCAGCAGCCCGGTAACCCGGGCGGGTCCTCAAGAGACCCAGTACTTC.